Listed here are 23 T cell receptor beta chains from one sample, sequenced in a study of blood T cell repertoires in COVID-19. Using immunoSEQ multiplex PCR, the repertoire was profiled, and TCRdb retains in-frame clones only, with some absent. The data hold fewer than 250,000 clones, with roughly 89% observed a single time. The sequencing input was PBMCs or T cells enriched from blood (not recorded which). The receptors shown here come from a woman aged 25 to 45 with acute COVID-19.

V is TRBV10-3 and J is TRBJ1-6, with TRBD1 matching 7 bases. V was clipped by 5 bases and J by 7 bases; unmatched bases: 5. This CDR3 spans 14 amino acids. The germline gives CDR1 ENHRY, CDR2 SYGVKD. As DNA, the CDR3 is TGTGCCATCAGTAGGGACAGTAACAATTCACCCCTCCACTTT. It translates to CAISRDSNNSPLHF.

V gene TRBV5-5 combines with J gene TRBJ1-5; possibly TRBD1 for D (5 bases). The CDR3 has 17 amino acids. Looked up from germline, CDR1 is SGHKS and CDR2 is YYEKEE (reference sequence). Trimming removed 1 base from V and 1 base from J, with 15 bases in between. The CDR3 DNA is TGTGCCAGCAGCTTGAATTGGGGCAGCGCCAGCAATCAGCCCCAGCATTTT. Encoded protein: CASSLNWGSASNQPQHF. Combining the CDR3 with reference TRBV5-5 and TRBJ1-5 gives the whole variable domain DAGVTQSPTHLIKTRGQQVTLRCSPISGHKSVSWYQQVLGQGPQFIFQYYEKEERGRGNFPDRFSARQFPNYSSELNVNALLLGDSALYLCASSLNWGSASNQPQHFGDGTRLSIL.

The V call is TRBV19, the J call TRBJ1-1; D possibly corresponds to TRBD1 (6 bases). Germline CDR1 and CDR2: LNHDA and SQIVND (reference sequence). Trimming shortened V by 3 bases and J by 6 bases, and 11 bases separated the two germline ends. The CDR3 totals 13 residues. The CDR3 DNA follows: TGTGCCAGTAGTATTGCGGGGGGCTCTGAAGCTTTCTTT. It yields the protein CASSIAGGSEAFF.

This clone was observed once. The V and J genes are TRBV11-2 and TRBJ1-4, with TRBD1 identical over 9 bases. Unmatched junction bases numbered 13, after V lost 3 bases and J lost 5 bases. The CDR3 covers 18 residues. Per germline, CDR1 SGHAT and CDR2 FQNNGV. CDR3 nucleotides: TGTGCCAGCAGCTTTCCTTTTGGGTCGGGGACAGGGAATGAAAAACTGTTTTTT. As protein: CASSFPFGSGTGNEKLFF.

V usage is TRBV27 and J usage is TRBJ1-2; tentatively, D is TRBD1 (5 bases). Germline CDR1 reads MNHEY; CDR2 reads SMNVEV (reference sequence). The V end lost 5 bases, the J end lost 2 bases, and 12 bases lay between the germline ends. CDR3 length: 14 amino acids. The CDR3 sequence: CASSPLTVNYGYTF. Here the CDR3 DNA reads TGTGCCAGCAGTCCACTGACAGTCAACTATGGCTACACCTTC.

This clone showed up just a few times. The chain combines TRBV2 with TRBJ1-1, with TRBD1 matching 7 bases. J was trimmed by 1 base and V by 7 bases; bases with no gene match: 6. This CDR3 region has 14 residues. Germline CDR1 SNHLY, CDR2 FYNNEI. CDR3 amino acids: CASNRGQTNTEAFF. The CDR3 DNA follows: TGTGCCAGCAATAGGGGACAGACGAACACTGAAGCTTTCTTT.

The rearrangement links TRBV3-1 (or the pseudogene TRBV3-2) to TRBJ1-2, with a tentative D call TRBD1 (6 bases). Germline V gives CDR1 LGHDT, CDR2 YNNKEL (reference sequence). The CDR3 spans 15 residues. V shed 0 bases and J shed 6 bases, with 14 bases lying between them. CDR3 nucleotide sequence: TGTGCCAGCAGCCAAGAAGGGGGGGCAGTTCATGGCTACACCTTC. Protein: CASSQEGGAVHGYTF.

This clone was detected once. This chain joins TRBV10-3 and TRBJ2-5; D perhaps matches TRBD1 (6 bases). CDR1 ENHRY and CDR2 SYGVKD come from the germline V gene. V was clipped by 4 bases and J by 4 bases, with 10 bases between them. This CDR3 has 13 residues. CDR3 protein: CAISGTVTETQYF. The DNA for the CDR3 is TGTGCCATCAGTGGGACAGTCACAGAGACCCAGTACTTC.

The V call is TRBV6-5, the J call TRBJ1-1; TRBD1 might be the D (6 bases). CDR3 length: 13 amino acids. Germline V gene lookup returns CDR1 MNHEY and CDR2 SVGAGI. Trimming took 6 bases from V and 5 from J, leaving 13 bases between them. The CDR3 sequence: CASRVAQGTEAFF. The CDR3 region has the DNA TGTGCCAGCAGAGTCGCCCAGGGGACTGAAGCTTTCTTT.

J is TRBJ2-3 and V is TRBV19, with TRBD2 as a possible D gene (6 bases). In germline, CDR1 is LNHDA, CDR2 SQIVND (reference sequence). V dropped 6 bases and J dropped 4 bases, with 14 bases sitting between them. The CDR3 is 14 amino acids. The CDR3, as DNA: TGTGCCAGTAGCCTTCTAGCGACCGCAGATACGCAGTATTTT. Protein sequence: CASSLLATADTQYF.

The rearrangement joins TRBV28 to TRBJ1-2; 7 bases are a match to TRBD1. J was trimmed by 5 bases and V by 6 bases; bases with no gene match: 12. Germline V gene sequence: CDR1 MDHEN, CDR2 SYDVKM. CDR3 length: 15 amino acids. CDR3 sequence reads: CASSPGTDAIYGYTF. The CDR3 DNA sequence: TGTGCCAGCAGCCCTGGGACAGACGCTATTTATGGCTACACCTTC.

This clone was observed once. CDR3 nucleotides: TGTGCCAGCAGACTCGGGACAGGGCTAGTCTACGAGCAGTACTTC. This codes for CASRLGTGLVYEQYF. The V and J genes are TRBV6-5 and TRBJ2-7; 9 positions agree with TRBD1. V lost 6 bases, J lost 3 bases, and 9 bases stayed unmatched. Germline lookup yields CDR1 MNHEY and CDR2 SVGAGI. The CDR3 has 15 residues.

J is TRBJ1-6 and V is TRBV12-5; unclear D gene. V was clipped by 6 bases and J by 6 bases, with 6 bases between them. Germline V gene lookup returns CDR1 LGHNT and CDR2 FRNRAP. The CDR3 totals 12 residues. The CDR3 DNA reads TGTGCTAGTGGCTTTTCTAATTCACCCCTCCACTTT. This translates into CASGFSNSPLHF.

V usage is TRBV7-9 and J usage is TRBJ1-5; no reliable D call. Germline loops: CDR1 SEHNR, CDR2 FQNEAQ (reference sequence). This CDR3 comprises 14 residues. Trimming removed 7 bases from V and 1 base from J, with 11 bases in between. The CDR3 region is CASTPILSNQPQHF. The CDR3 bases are TGTGCCAGCACCCCTATCTTGAGCAATCAGCCCCAGCATTTT.

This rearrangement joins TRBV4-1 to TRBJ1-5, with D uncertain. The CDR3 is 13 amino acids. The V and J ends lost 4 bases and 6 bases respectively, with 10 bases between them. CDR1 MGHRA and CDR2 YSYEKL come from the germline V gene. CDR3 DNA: TGCGCCAGCAGCCCCACGGGTGGTCAGCCCCAGCATTTT. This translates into CASSPTGGQPQHF.

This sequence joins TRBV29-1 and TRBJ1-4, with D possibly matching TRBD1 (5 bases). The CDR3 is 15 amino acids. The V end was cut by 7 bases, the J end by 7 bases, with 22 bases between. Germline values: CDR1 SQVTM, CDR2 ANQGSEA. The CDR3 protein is CSAGTVAVGVEKLFF. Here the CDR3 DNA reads TGCAGCGCGGGAACAGTTGCGGTAGGGGTTGAAAAACTGTTTTTT.

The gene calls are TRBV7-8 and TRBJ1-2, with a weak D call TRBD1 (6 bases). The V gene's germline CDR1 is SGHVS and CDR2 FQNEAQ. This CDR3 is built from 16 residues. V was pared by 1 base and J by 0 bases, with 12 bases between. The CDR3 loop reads CASSLGGRGSNYGYTF. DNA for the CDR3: TGTGCCAGCAGCTTAGGGGGCAGGGGATCTAACTATGGCTACACCTTC.

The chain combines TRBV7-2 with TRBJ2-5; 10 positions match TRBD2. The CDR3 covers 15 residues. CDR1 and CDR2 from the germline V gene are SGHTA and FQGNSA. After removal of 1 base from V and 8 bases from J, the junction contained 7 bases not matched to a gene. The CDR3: CASSLVSGGSNTQYF. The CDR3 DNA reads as TGTGCCAGCAGCTTAGTTAGCGGGGGGTCTAATACCCAGTACTTC.

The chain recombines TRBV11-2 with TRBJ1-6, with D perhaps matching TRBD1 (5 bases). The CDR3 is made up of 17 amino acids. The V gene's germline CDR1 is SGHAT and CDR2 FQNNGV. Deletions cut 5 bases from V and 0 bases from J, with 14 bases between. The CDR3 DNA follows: TGTGCCAGCAGCCTCCACCAACAGGCCTCCTATAATTCACCCCTCCACTTT. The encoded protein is CASSLHQQASYNSPLHF. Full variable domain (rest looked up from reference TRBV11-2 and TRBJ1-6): EAGVAQSPRYKIIEKRQSVAFWCNPISGHATLYWYQQILGQGPKLLIQFQNNGVVDDSQLPKDRFSAERLKGVDSTLKIQPAKLEDSAVYLCASSLHQQASYNSPLHFGNGTRLTVT.

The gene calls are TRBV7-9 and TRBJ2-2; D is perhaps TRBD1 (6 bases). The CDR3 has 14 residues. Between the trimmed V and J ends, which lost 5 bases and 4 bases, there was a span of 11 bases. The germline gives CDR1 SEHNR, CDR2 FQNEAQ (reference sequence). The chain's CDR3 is CASSPQGTTGELFF. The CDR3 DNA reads TGTGCCAGCAGCCCCCAGGGGACCACCGGGGAGCTGTTTTTT.

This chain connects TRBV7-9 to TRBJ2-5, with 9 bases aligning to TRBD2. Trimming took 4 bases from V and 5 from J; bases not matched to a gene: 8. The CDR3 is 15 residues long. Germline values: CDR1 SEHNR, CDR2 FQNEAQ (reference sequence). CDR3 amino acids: CASSSILAGVETQYF. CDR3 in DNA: TGTGCCAGCAGCTCGATTTTAGCGGGGGTTGAGACCCAGTACTTC.

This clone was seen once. CDR3 region: CASMIAGGNTEAFF. As DNA, the CDR3 is TGTGCCAGCATGATCGCGGGCGGGAACACTGAAGCTTTCTTT. The rearrangement uses TRBV25-1 and TRBJ1-1, with D hard to call. This CDR3 is 14 amino acids long. V gave up 7 bases and J gave up 1 base, with 13 bases separating them. CDR1 is MGHDK and CDR2 is SYGVNS in the germline V gene.

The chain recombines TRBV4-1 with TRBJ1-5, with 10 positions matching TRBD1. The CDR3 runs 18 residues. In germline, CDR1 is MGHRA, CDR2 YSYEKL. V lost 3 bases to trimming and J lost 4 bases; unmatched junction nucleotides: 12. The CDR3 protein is CASSHLGGTGAPNQPQHF. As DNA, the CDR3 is TGCGCCAGCAGCCATTTGGGGGGGACAGGGGCTCCTAATCAGCCCCAGCATTTT.